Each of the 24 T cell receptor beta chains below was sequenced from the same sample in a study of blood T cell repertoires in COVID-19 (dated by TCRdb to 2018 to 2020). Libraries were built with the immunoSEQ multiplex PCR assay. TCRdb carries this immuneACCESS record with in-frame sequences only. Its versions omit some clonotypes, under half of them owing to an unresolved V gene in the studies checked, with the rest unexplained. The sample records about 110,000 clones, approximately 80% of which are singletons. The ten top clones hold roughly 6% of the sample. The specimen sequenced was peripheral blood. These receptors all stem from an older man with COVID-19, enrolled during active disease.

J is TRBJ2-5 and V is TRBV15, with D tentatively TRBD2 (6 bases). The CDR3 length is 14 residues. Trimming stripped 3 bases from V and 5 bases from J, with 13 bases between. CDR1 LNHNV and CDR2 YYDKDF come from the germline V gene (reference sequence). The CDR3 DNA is TGTGCCACCAGCAGGGGACTGGCGGCTGAGACCCAGTACTTC. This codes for CATSRGLAAETQYF.

The CDR3 sequence is CASSQLAGGPYNEQFF. DNA for the CDR3: TGTGCCAGCTCTCAACTAGCGGGAGGACCCTACAATGAGCAGTTCTTC. The V gene is TRBV18, the J gene TRBJ2-1, with 12 nucleotides matching TRBD2. The CDR3 covers 16 residues. J was trimmed by 2 bases and V by 6 bases; bases with no gene match: 5. CDR1 is KGHSH, CDR2 LQKENI, per germline. Complete variable domain (other parts from reference TRBV18 and TRBJ2-1): NAGVMQNPRHLVRRRGQEARLRCSPMKGHSHVYWYRQLPEEGLKFMVYLQKENIIDESGMPKERFSAEFPKEGPSILRIQQVVRGDSAAYFCASSQLAGGPYNEQFFGPGTRLTVL.

The CDR3 DNA sequence: TGTGCCAGCAGAGACAGGGGGGGAGGAAACACCATATATTTT. It is translated as CASRDRGGGNTIYF. This sequence joins TRBV2 and TRBJ1-3, with TRBD1 matching over 9 bases. V was clipped by 6 bases and J by 4 bases; unmatched bases: 4. Germline lookup yields CDR1 SNHLY and CDR2 FYNNEI. The CDR3 covers 14 residues.

The CDR3 here is CASSYRRQGGLDTQYF. The CDR3 DNA follows: TGTGCCAGCAGTTATAGAAGACAGGGTGGTTTAGATACGCAGTATTTT. V is TRBV6-5 and J is TRBJ2-3, with 7 nucleotides matching TRBD1. Germline CDR1 and CDR2: MNHEY and SVGAGI. The CDR3 contains 16 residues. J was trimmed by 5 bases and V by 3 bases; bases with no gene match: 11.

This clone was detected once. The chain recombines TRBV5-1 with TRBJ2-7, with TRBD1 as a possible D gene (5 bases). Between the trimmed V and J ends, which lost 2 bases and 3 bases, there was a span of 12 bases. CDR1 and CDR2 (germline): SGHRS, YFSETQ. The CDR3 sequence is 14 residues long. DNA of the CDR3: TGCGCCAGCAGCTTACAGGAATTAGGCTACGAGCAGTACTTC. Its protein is CASSLQELGYEQYF.

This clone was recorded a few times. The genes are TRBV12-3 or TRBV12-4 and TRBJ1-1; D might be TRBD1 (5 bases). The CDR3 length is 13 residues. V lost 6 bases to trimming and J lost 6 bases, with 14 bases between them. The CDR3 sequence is CASSPGPVPEAFF. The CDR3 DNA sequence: TGTGCCAGCAGCCCAGGGCCTGTCCCTGAAGCTTTCTTT.

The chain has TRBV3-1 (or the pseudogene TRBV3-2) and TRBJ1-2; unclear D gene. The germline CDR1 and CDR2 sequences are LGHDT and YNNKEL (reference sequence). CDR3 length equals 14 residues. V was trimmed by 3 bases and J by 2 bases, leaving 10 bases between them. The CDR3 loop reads CASSQGSENYGYTF. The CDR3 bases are TGTGCCAGCAGCCAGGGTTCGGAGAACTATGGCTACACCTTC.

In DNA form, the CDR3 reads TGTGCCAGCAGTGTGAGGGCTAGCGGAAACACCGGGGAGCTGTTTTTT. Amino acid sequence: CASSVRASGNTGELFF. The chain uses TRBV2 and TRBJ2-2, with 7 bases matching TRBD2. Germline V gives CDR1 SNHLY, CDR2 FYNNEI. The CDR3 loop spans 16 amino acids. The V and J ends lost 4 bases and 2 bases, in that order; junction bases with no gene match: 7.

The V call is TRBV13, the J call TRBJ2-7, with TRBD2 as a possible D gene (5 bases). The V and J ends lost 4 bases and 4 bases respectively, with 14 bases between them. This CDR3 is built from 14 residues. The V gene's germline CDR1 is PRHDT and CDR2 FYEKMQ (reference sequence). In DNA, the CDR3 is TGTGCCAGCAGCTCGCGCCAAACTAGGTACGAGCAGTACTTC. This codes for CASSSRQTRYEQYF.

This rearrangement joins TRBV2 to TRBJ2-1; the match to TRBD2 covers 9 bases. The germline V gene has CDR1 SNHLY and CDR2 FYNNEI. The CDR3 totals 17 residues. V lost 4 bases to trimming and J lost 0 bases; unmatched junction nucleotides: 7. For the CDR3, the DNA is TGTGCCAGCAGTGTTCCGACTAGCGGAAGCTCCTACAATGAGCAGTTCTTC. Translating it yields CASSVPTSGSSYNEQFF.

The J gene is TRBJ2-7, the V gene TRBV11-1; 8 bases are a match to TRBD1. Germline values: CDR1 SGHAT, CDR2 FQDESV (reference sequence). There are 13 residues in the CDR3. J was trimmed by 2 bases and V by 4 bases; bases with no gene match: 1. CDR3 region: CASSYRGTYEQYF. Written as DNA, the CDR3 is TGTGCCAGCAGCTACAGGGGGACCTACGAGCAGTACTTC.

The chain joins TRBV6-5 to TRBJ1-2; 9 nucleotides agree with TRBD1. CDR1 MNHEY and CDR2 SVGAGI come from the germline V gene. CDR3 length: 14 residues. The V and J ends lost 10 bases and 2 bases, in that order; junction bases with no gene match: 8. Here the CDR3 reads CATRPGQGNYGYTF. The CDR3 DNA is TGTGCCACAAGACCGGGACAGGGCAACTATGGCTACACCTTC.

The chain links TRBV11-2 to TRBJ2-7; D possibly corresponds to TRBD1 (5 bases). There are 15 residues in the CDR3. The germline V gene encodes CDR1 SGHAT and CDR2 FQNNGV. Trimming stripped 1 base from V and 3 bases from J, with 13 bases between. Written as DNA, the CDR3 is TGTGCCAGCAGCTTAGGCATGGGGCACCGCTACGAGCAGTACTTC. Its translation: CASSLGMGHRYEQYF.

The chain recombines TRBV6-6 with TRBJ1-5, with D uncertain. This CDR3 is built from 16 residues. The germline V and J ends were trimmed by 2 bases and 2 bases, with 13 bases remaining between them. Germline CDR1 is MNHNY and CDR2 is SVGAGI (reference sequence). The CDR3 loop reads CASSYNPGLGNQPQHF. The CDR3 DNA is TGTGCCAGCAGTTACAACCCGGGGTTGGGCAATCAGCCCCAGCATTTT.

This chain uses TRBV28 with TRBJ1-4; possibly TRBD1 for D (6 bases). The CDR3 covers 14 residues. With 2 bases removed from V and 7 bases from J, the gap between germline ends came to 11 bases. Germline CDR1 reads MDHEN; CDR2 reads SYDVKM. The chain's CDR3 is CASSLGTMGEKLFF. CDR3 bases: TGTGCCAGCAGTTTAGGGACAATGGGTGAAAAACTGTTTTTT.

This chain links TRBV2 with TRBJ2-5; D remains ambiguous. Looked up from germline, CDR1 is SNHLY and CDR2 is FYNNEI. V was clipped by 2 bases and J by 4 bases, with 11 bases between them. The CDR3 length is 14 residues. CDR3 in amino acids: CASSEWQRRETQYF. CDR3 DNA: TGTGCCAGCAGTGAATGGCAGAGGAGAGAGACCCAGTACTTC.

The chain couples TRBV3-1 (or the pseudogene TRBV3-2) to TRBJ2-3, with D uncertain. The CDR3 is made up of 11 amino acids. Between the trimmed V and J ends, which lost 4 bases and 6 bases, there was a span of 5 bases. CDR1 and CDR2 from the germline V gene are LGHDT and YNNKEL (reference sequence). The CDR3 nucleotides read TGTGCCAGCAGCCTCCGGGATACGCAGTATTTT. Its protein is CASSLRDTQYF.

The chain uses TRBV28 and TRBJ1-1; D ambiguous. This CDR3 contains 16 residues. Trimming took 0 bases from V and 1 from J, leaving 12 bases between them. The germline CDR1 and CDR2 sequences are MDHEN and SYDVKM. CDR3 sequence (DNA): TGTGCCAGCAGTTTATGGGGAGACGGGGAGAACACTGAAGCTTTCTTT. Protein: CASSLWGDGENTEAFF.

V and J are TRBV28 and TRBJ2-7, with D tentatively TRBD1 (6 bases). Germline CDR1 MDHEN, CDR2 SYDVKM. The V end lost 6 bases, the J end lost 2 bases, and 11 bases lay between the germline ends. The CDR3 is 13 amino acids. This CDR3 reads CASRRNRAYEQYF. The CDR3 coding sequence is TGTGCCAGCAGACGTAACAGGGCCTACGAGCAGTACTTC.

CDR3 amino acids: CASSPGAYEQYF. The DNA for the CDR3 is TGTGCCAGCAGTCCGGGGGCCTACGAGCAGTACTTC. This sequence joins TRBV12-3 or TRBV12-4 and TRBJ2-7; the D gene is possibly TRBD2 (6 bases). Trimming removed 5 bases from V and 2 bases from J, with 7 bases in between. This CDR3 contains 12 residues.

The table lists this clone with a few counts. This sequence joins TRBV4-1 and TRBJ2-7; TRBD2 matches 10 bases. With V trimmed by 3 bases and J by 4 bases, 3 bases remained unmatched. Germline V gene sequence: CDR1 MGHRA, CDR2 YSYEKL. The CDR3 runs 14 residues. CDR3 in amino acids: CASSQLAGDYEQYF. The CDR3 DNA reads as TGCGCCAGCAGCCAGCTAGCGGGAGATTACGAGCAGTACTTC.

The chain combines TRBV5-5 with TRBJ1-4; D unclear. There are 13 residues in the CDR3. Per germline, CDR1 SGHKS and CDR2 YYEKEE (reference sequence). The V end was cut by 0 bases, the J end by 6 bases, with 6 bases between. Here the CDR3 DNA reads TGTGCCAGCAGCTTGGTCTCGGATGAAAAACTGTTTTTT. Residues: CASSLVSDEKLFF. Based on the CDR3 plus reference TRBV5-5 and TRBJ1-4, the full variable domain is DAGVTQSPTHLIKTRGQQVTLRCSPISGHKSVSWYQQVLGQGPQFIFQYYEKEERGRGNFPDRFSARQFPNYSSELNVNALLLGDSALYLCASSLVSDEKLFFGSGTQLSVL.

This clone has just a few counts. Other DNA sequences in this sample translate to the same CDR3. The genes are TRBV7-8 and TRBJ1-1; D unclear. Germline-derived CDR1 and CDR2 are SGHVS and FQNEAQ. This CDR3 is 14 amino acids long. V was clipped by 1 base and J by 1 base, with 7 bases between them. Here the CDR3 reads CASSLGPENTEAFF. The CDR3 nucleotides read TGTGCCAGCAGCTTAGGGCCAGAGAACACTGAAGCTTTCTTT.

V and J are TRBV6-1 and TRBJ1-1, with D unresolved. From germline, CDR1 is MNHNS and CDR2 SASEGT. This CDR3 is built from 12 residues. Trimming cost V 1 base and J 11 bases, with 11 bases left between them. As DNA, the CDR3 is TGTGCCAGCAGTGAAGGGGCCCTGTGGGCTTTCTTT. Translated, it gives CASSEGALWAFF.